Sequencing of this T cell receptor beta chain was carried out in a study of neoadjuvant anti-PD-1 for oral cavity cancer (dated by TCRdb to the early 2020s). Turning to the overall study: Before curative-intent surgical resection, most patients were given three to four biweekly doses of nivolumab at 3 mg/kg. For patients who did not progress, a fourth nivolumab dose was given around day 43, followed by definitive surgical resection on days 50-56. Under RECIST 1.1, patients with complete response, partial response or stable disease were classed as responders, and patients with progression were classed as non-responders. There were 12 patients in the parent correlative cohort, and the response rate was around 30%.

Comment on this clone: Its antigen is not yet known. One base away there is no much larger clone; base qualities are not given.

The time point label, read with the paper, signifies: before neoadjuvant nivolumab. Patients had been newly diagnosed with stage II-IVA oral cavity squamous cell carcinoma, and no prior systemic or radiation treatment had been given to the patients. The cohort was made up of patients with locally advanced, HPV-negative oral cavity squamous cell carcinoma. Peripheral blood mononuclear cells were analyzed directly, without maintenance or expansion in culture. Samples came from a longitudinal correlative study of a single-arm phase II trial of neoadjuvant nivolumab in oral cavity squamous cell carcinoma. Subject-matched pre- and post-treatment PBMCs and tumors from three responders and three non-responders were subjected to genomic DNA-based TCRbeta sequencing. Peripheral blood mononuclear cells were drawn once before nivolumab treatment and a second time after treatment, when surgery took place. The Maxwell RSC DNA from Cells kit was used to extract genomic DNA from PBMCs.

The investigation overall reported the following: After neoadjuvant nivolumab, non-responders showed significantly higher T cell clonality (Gini index) in PBMCs than responders did. TCR analyses included only three patients per response group, and the authors called for larger cohorts for validation. Higher pretreatment blood Treg/Th17 ratios correlated with higher pretreatment blood TCRbeta clonality and lower post-treatment tumor TCRbeta clonality.

The CDR3 sequence holds 15 residues, the cysteine and phenylalanine included. The DNA shown is the 45-base CDR3, in frame from base 1. V loses 4 bases at its end and J loses 1 base; junction bases beyond the gene matches: 5. The germline V gene gives CDR1 as SGHAT and CDR2 as FQNNGV. PBMC libraries used mostly about 450 ng of input genomic DNA for deep sequencing, with six replicates per sample. The immunoSEQ hsTCRbeta kit was used to prepare TCRbeta libraries according to the manufacturer's instructions. The finished libraries were brought together in one pool at approximately 3.1 nM, which was then read using an Illumina NovaSeq 6000 S4 flow cell. Processing in the source paper ran as follows. The immunoSEQ Analyzer was used for raw data preprocessing and quality control. The analysis was restricted to productive rearrangements, with each unique CDR3 amino acid sequence defining a clonotype. Repertoire clonality was estimated as the Gini-Simpson index, which was computed with the R package tcR. Student's t test was used to compare Gini indices, while Pearson correlation assessed associations with tumor size change. Entries here come from immuneACCESS through TCRdb and include only in-frame sequences with V and J called. Some clones fail to appear in such tables; in the studies checked, an unresolved V gene covers under half of the shortfall, and the cause of the remainder is unknown. V and J calls and clone size are copied from that table; D and trimming were computed from the DNA. The sample table lists roughly 16,000 clones, about 70% of them with a count of one. Approximately 2.8% of the sample comes from the top ten.

The sample consisted of PBMCs, taken before nivolumab (anti-PD-1) treatment. The TCR was taken from a person aged 35 to 85 with oral cavity squamous cell carcinoma. The rearrangement combines TRBV11-2 with TRBJ1-1, and TRBD1 aligns with 8 junction nucleotides. The CDR3 loop reads CASSSAGGANTEAFF. The bases are TGTGCCAGCAGCTCAGCAGGGGGCGCGAACACTGAAGCTTTCTTT.